The table lists the clone carrying this TCR beta chain with many counts. This entry is derived from a study of neurological immune-mediated disorders. Germline CDR1 is KGHDR and CDR2 is SFDVKD. The CDR3 covers 18 residues. V shed 4 bases and J 8 bases; nucleotides not matched to a gene: 10. As for time point: technical triplicate 3. TCRdb called the 5' RACE reads again in MiXCR, with one record for every CDR3 protein. The sample yields 25,000 to 35,000 distinct CDR3 sequences, approximately 16% seen once. The rearrangement uses TRBV24-1 and TRBJ2-1; TRBD2 matches 16 bases. Sequencing used CD4+ T cells from blood. The TCR originated in a female donor with HTLV-1-associated myelopathy (HAM/TSP). DNA for the CDR3: TGTGCCACCAGTGAACCCGGGACTAGCGGGGGGGCCGCGGATGAGCAGTTCTTC. Its translation: CATSEPGTSGGAADEQFF.